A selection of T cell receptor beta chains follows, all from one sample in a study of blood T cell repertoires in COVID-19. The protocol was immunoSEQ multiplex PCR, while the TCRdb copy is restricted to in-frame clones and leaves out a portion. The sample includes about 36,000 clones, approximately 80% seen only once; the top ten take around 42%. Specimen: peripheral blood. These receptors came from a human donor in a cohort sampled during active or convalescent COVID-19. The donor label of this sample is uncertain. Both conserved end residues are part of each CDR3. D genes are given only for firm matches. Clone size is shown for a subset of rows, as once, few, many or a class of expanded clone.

TGTGCCAGCCACCGCTCAGGAAGTGGGAGTTTATATGAGCAGTTCTTC	CASHRSGSGSLYEQFF	NA	TRBJ2-1	16	TRBV19	NA
TGCAGCGTTCCCGACAGGGGAGGCACTGAAGCTTTCTTT	CSVPDRGGTEAFF	TRBD1	TRBJ1-1	13	TRBV29-1	NA
TGTGCCAGCACCACACAGGGGGCGCAAGAAAAACTGTTTTTT	CASTTQGAQEKLFF	TRBD1	TRBJ1-4	14	TRBV27	NA
TGTGCCAGCAGCCTAGACTCAAACACCATATATTTT	CASSLDSNTIYF	NA	TRBJ1-3	12	TRBV7-9	NA
TGTGCCAGCAGTTTTGGCGGAAACACTGAAGCTTTCTTT	CASSFGGNTEAFF	NA	TRBJ1-1	13	TRBV12-3/TRBV12-4	NA
TGTGCCAGTAGTATCGGGGGATACTCCTACAATGAGCAGTTCTTC	CASSIGGYSYNEQFF	NA	TRBJ2-1	15	TRBV19	few
TGTGCCAGCAGCATACTAGCGAACACCGGGGAGCTGTTTTTT	CASSILANTGELFF	NA	TRBJ2-2	14	TRBV3-1/TRBV3-2	NA
TGTGCCAGCAGACCTGGACTAGCGGGAGGTGGGGGAACCGGGGAGCTGTTTTTT	CASRPGLAGGGGTGELFF	TRBD2	TRBJ2-2	18	TRBV9	NA
TGTGCCAGCAGCCCAGGTATCGAGACCCAGTACTTC	CASSPGIETQYF	NA	TRBJ2-5	12	TRBV7-2	few
TGTGCCAGCAGCTTGGTGAGACTAGCGGGAGGGTCAGATGAGCAGTTCTTC	CASSLVRLAGGSDEQFF	TRBD2	TRBJ2-1	17	TRBV5-8	NA
TGTGCCAGCATCCCCATTAGTCATGGCTACACCTTC	CASIPISHGYTF	NA	TRBJ1-2	12	TRBV13	once
TGTGCCAGCAGTTACGGACAGTTTAATGAAAAACTGTTTTTT	CASSYGQFNEKLFF	NA	TRBJ1-4	14	TRBV6-5	NA
TGCGCCAGCAGCTCGAATGGCAACAGGGCCACTGAAGCTTTCTTT	CASSSNGNRATEAFF	NA	TRBJ1-1	15	TRBV5-1	NA
TGTGCCAGCAGTTACTCCCGGGACAGGGGTTACAATGAGCAGTTCTTC	CASSYSRDRGYNEQFF	TRBD1	TRBJ2-1	16	TRBV6-5	NA
TGCGCCAGCAGCTTGGGACTAGCGGGAGATACGGACACCGGGGAGCTGTTTTTT	CASSLGLAGDTDTGELFF	TRBD2	TRBJ2-2	18	TRBV5-1	once
TGCAGTGCTAGACGCGACAGAAAACTGTTTTTT	CSARRDRKLFF	NA	TRBJ1-4	11	TRBV20-1	NA
TGTGCCAGCAGACGGGACAGGGATGAAGGCTACGAGCAGTACTTC	CASRRDRDEGYEQYF	TRBD1	TRBJ2-7	15	TRBV6-5	NA
TGTGCCAGCAGCGTATCACTGAACCCAACCGGGGAGCTGTTTTTT	CASSVSLNPTGELFF	NA	TRBJ2-2	15	TRBV9	once
TGTGCCAGCAGCCGCCGACTAGCGGAAAGCGGGGAGCTGTTTTTT	CASSRRLAESGELFF	TRBD2	TRBJ2-2	15	TRBV7-6	few
TGTGCCAGCAGTTTCGACACGAAAAGCACAGATACGCAGTATTTT	CASSFDTKSTDTQYF	NA	TRBJ2-3	15	TRBV6-2/TRBV6-3	NA
TGTGCCAGCGGCCGGGACAGGCTAGCTCGGGACACCGGGGAGCTGTTTTTT	CASGRDRLARDTGELFF	TRBD1	TRBJ2-2	17	TRBV27	NA
TGTGCCAGCACGGGAAATGGAGATACGCAGTATTTT	CASTGNGDTQYF	NA	TRBJ2-3	12	TRBV2	NA
TGTGCCAGCAGCCCTTCGGGACTAGCGGGAGTGGGGAAGGTCGAGCAGTACTTC	CASSPSGLAGVGKVEQYF	TRBD2	TRBJ2-7	18	TRBV11-2	once
TGTGCCAGCAGCTTAGGCGGAGGGGCAAATTCACCCCTCCACTTT	CASSLGGGANSPLHF	NA	TRBJ1-6	15	TRBV7-8	NA
TGTGCCAGCAAGGGTGGAGCGGGAATGGCCGGGGAGCTGTTTTTT	CASKGGAGMAGELFF	TRBD2	TRBJ2-2	15	TRBV27	once
TGTGCCAGCAGCTTAGCCGGGACAGGCGGAACCTTC	CASSLAGTGGTF	TRBD1	TRBJ1-2	12	TRBV7-9	NA
TGTGCCAGCAGTCTAGCGCACGGCAATGAGCAGTTCTTC	CASSLAHGNEQFF	NA	TRBJ2-1	13	TRBV9	NA
TGTGCCAGCACCACTCCGAGAGGATCCAATGAGCAGTTCTTC	CASTTPRGSNEQFF	NA	TRBJ2-1	14	TRBV7-9	NA
TGTGCCAGTAGTATTCATGGGACACTCAGGGGACCTGAAGCTTTCTTT	CASSIHGTLRGPEAFF	NA	TRBJ1-1	16	TRBV19	NA
TGTGCCAGCCGGGACAGGGGCGACACCATATATTTT	CASRDRGDTIYF	TRBD1	TRBJ1-3	12	TRBV2	once
TGTGCTAGTGCCCGTGAGAAGGGTGTGAGGGACTACGAGCAGTACTTC	CASAREKGVRDYEQYF	NA	TRBJ2-7	16	TRBV12-5	NA
TGTGCCTGGACAGGGCACATGAACACTGAAGCTTTCTTT	CAWTGHMNTEAFF	NA	TRBJ1-1	13	TRBV30	NA
TGTGCCAGCCTTCTTCGGAGCGGGAGCTACGAGCAGTACTTC	CASLLRSGSYEQYF	TRBD2	TRBJ2-7	14	TRBV6-5	NA
TGTGCCAGCAAACTAGCGGGAGATGGGACAGATACGCAGTATTTT	CASKLAGDGTDTQYF	TRBD2	TRBJ2-3	15	TRBV27	NA
TGTGCCAGCAGCCAGCCGGGCGGGTCCGAGACCCAGTACTTC	CASSQPGGSETQYF	NA	TRBJ2-5	14	TRBV3-1/TRBV3-2	NA
TGTGCCAGCAGTGAAGCGGCCACAGTCACTGAAGCTTTCTTT	CASSEAATVTEAFF	NA	TRBJ1-1	14	TRBV2	NA
TGTGCCAGCAGTGAACAGATCTCTGGAAACACCATATATTTT	CASSEQISGNTIYF	NA	TRBJ1-3	14	TRBV7-2	NA
TGCGCCAGCAGCTTGATGACAGGTGCTAACTATGGCTACACCTTC	CASSLMTGANYGYTF	NA	TRBJ1-2	15	TRBV5-1	NA
TGCGCCAGCAGCTTGGCCGCGGGAGGCGGGGAGCTGTTTTTT	CASSLAAGGGELFF	TRBD2	TRBJ2-2	14	TRBV5-1	few
TGCGCCAGCAGTGAGGGTACAGGGAGAGGAAAACTGTTTTTT	CASSEGTGRGKLFF	NA	TRBJ1-4	14	TRBV10-1	many
TGCGCCAGCAGCAGAGCACAGGGTCCCAATGAGCAGTTCTTC	CASSRAQGPNEQFF	NA	TRBJ2-1	14	TRBV5-1	NA
TGTGCCAGCAGTTACGCCCTAGTTGATGGCTACACCTTC	CASSYALVDGYTF	NA	TRBJ1-2	13	TRBV6-6	NA
TGTGCCAGCAGCTTAGAAGGGCGGTGGCGGGATGAGCAGTTCTTC	CASSLEGRWRDEQFF	NA	TRBJ2-1	15	TRBV7-8	NA
TGTGCCAGCAGCTTAGGAGTCATCCCGAAGGAGCAGTACTTC	CASSLGVIPKEQYF	NA	TRBJ2-7	14	TRBV7-2	NA
TGTGCCACGACTTCCCTACAAGAGACCCAGTACTTC	CATTSLQETQYF	NA	TRBJ2-5	12	TRBV19	NA
TGTGCCAGCAGTTACTCGGGGACAGGGCGCGAGCAGTACTTC	CASSYSGTGREQYF	TRBD1	TRBJ2-7	14	TRBV6-2/TRBV6-3	NA
TGCGCCAGCAGCTCGACAGGGTACGAGCAGTACTTC	CASSSTGYEQYF	TRBD1	TRBJ2-7	12	TRBV5-1	NA
TGCGCCAGCTTCCGGGACATCTCCACCGGGGAGCTGTTTTTT	CASFRDISTGELFF	NA	TRBJ2-2	14	TRBV5-1	NA
TGCGCCAGCAGTCAACCCGAGTCTGGCGGGAGGTGGGGCAATGAGCAGTTCTTC	CASSQPESGGRWGNEQFF	TRBD2	TRBJ2-1	18	TRBV23-1	once
TGCGCCAGCAGCCAAGATAGGGGGAGGGGGTACACCTTC	CASSQDRGRGYTF	NA	TRBJ1-2	13	TRBV4-3	NA
TGTGCCAGCAGCCCTTGGAGCGGGGAGCTGTTTTTT	CASSPWSGELFF	NA	TRBJ2-2	12	TRBV11-3	many
TGTGCCAGCAGCCGAGCGGGAGAGTCGTTCAATGAGCAGTTCTTC	CASSRAGESFNEQFF	TRBD2	TRBJ2-1	15	TRBV3-1/TRBV3-2	NA
TGCAGCGTTAGGAGCGAGCAGTACTTC	CSVRSEQYF	NA	TRBJ2-7	9	TRBV29-1	NA
TGTGCCAGCAGGCTGGACAGCTACAATGAGCAGTTCTTC	CASRLDSYNEQFF	NA	TRBJ2-1	13	TRBV2	NA